These 19 T cell receptor beta chains originate from one sample sequenced in a study of glioma-infiltrating T cells after dendritic cell vaccination. Measured with immunoSEQ multiplex PCR; TCRdb has only the in-frame clones, and not every one. The table records about 30,000 clones, roughly 90% of them present only once. The sample here was blood, taken before dendritic cell vaccination. These receptors all stem from a human donor with glioblastoma.

On this clone itself: Other DNA sequences of this sample code for an identical CDR3. V and J are TRBV19 and TRBJ1-6; weak D call: TRBD1 (6 bases). The CDR3 loop spans 14 amino acids. Trimming shortened V by 8 bases and J by 4 bases, and 12 bases separated the two germline ends. CDR1 and CDR2 from the germline V gene are LNHDA and SQIVND (reference sequence). CDR3 bases: TGTGCCAGTCTACCCGGGACATATAATTCACCCCTCCACTTT. Translation gives CASLPGTYNSPLHF.

This clone occurred a few times. The chain couples TRBV5-1 to TRBJ1-1; 10 nucleotides match TRBD1. CDR3 length: 18 amino acids. Trimming at V came to 5 bases and at J to 0 bases, leaving 13 bases not matched to a gene. In germline, CDR1 is SGHRS, CDR2 YFSETQ. The CDR3 region is CASSRIGDRGYMNTEAFF. The CDR3 bases are TGCGCCAGCAGTCGGATCGGGGACAGGGGTTACATGAACACTGAAGCTTTCTTT.

The chain joins TRBV19 to TRBJ2-7; 7 bases are shared with TRBD1. Germline V gives CDR1 LNHDA, CDR2 SQIVND (reference sequence). The CDR3 totals 14 residues. Germline trimming cut 5 bases from V and 2 bases from J; bases unmatched to any gene: 6. CDR3 in amino acids: CASSPTGAAYEQYF. The CDR3 DNA is TGTGCCAGTAGTCCTACAGGGGCGGCCTACGAGCAGTACTTC. Variable domain in full (rest from reference TRBV19 and TRBJ2-7): DGGITQSPKYLFRKEGQNVTLSCEQNLNHDAMYWYRQDPGQGLRLIYYSQIVNDFQKGDIAEGYSVSREKKESFPLTVTSAQKNPTAFYLCASSPTGAAYEQYFGPGTRLTVT.

The V and J genes are TRBV30 and TRBJ1-1; D not resolved. This CDR3 is 14 amino acids long. With 1 base removed from V and 1 base from J, the gap between germline ends came to 10 bases. Germline loops: CDR1 GTSNPN, CDR2 SVGIG (reference sequence). CDR3: CAWSASGWNTEAFF. The DNA for the CDR3 is TGTGCCTGGAGTGCGTCGGGTTGGAACACTGAAGCTTTCTTT.

This clone was seen more than once but under ten times. This chain connects TRBV2 to TRBJ1-3; D not certain. The germline V gene encodes CDR1 SNHLY and CDR2 FYNNEI. Trimming took 7 bases from V and 0 from J, leaving 10 bases between them. CDR3 length equals 14 residues. The CDR3 spells CASTNGGSGNTIYF. CDR3 bases: TGTGCCAGCACTAACGGTGGCTCTGGAAACACCATATATTTT.

The rearrangement links TRBV7-2 to TRBJ2-3; tentative D call: TRBD2 (7 bases). This CDR3 has 14 amino acids. Trimming took 11 bases from V and 5 from J, leaving 20 bases between them. Germline V gives CDR1 SGHTA, CDR2 FQGNSA. The CDR3 DNA reads TGTGCCGCTAGTAGGGGGGGCCGGGGAGATACGCAGTATTTT. The encoded protein is CAASRGGRGDTQYF.

The chain links TRBV5-4 to TRBJ2-2; D perhaps matches TRBD1 (6 bases). In germline, CDR1 is SGHNT, CDR2 YYREEE (reference sequence). The CDR3 consists of 15 residues. V lost 5 bases to trimming and J lost 4 bases, with 15 bases between them. Written as DNA, the CDR3 is TGTGCCAGCAGTCAGGAGCAGGGGCGCACCGGGGAGCTGTTTTTT. Its protein product is CASSQEQGRTGELFF.

This chain links TRBV7-9 with TRBJ1-5; a possible D gene is TRBD1 (5 bases). V lost 0 bases and J lost 5, with 11 bases in between. This CDR3 has 15 residues. Germline values: CDR1 SEHNR, CDR2 FQNEAQ (reference sequence). CDR3 residues: CASSLATEPYQPQHF. The CDR3 region has the DNA TGTGCCAGCAGCTTAGCGACAGAACCATATCAGCCCCAGCATTTT.

V usage is TRBV5-1 and J usage is TRBJ2-1; 7 bases are shared with TRBD2. Per germline, CDR1 SGHRS and CDR2 YFSETQ. This CDR3 contains 13 residues. Trimming removed 7 bases from V and 13 bases from J; junction bases left unmatched: 14. In DNA form, the CDR3 reads TGCGCCAGCGACCCATCCGGCGGGGGAGGTCAGTTCTTC. It encodes CASDPSGGGGQFF.

The CDR3, as DNA: TGCGCCAGCAGCTTGGAGTCAGGGGGCGGTGAAAAACTGTTTTTT. This translates into CASSLESGGGEKLFF. The V call is TRBV5-1, the J call TRBJ1-4; 8 nucleotides align to TRBD1. After removal of 0 bases from V and 7 bases from J, the junction contained 5 bases not matched to a gene. Per germline, CDR1 SGHRS and CDR2 YFSETQ. The CDR3 has 15 amino acids.

The J gene is TRBJ2-2, the V gene TRBV19, with 7 bases identical to TRBD1. Germline assignment: CDR1 LNHDA and CDR2 SQIVND (reference sequence). This CDR3 has 14 residues. The V segment lost 9 bases and the J segment 3 bases; nucleotides outside the gene matches: 7. The CDR3 reads CASVDRADTGELFF. CDR3 sequence (DNA): TGTGCCAGCGTAGACAGGGCGGACACCGGGGAGCTGTTTTTT.

The rearrangement links TRBV25-1 to TRBJ2-7; tentatively, D is TRBD2 (5 bases). The germline gives CDR1 MGHDK, CDR2 SYGVNS. The CDR3 is 15 residues long. V shed 7 bases and J shed 3 bases, with 19 bases lying between them. CDR3 residues: CASKYRDEFSYEQYF. CDR3 sequence (DNA): TGTGCCAGCAAATATCGGGATGAGTTTAGCTACGAGCAGTACTTC.

V and J are TRBV19 and TRBJ1-1; 7 nucleotides line up with TRBD1. The CDR3 spans 12 residues. The V and J ends lost 9 bases and 5 bases, in that order; junction bases with no gene match: 6. Germline V CDR1 and CDR2: LNHDA, SQIVND (reference sequence). CDR3 sequence: CASTDRVTEAFF. The CDR3 coding sequence is TGTGCCAGCACCGACAGGGTGACTGAAGCTTTCTTT.

The V and J genes are TRBV7-2 and TRBJ2-5; tentatively, D is TRBD2 (6 bases). The V gene lost 5 bases and the J gene lost 5 bases, with 24 bases spanning the gap. CDR1 and CDR2 from the germline V gene are SGHTA and FQGNSA. This CDR3 spans 17 amino acids. CDR3 DNA sequence: TGTGCCAGCAGCCTGAGGGGCCGGGCTTGGGGAGGCGAGACCCAGTACTTC. It encodes CASSLRGRAWGGETQYF.

Only a few counts were recorded for this clone. V gene TRBV10-3 combines with J gene TRBJ2-7, with D possibly TRBD1 on 7 matching bases. CDR3 length: 14 amino acids. V was shortened by 6 bases and J by 0 bases, with 12 bases between the two germline ends. From germline, CDR1 is ENHRY and CDR2 SYGVKD. This CDR3 reads CAISLRGDSYEQYF. CDR3 nucleotide sequence: TGTGCCATCAGCCTCAGGGGGGACTCCTACGAGCAGTACTTC.

The chain is built from TRBV4-2 and TRBJ2-3, with D possibly TRBD1 on 5 matching bases. Trimming took off 0 bases at V and 7 bases at J, with 14 bases between the two ends. CDR3 length: 15 residues. CDR1 LGHNA and CDR2 YNFKEQ come from the germline V gene. The CDR3 loop is CASSQEYQGINTQYF. The CDR3 DNA reads as TGTGCCAGCAGCCAAGAGTACCAGGGAATAAATACGCAGTATTTT.

This clone was seen just once. The J gene is TRBJ2-3, the V gene TRBV6-5, with TRBD1 as a possible D gene (5 bases). Trimming took off 8 bases at V and 8 bases at J, with 17 bases between the two ends. CDR1 and CDR2 (germline): MNHEY, SVGAGI. This CDR3 spans 13 amino acids. The CDR3 loop is CASGPPGFVTQYF. The CDR3 bases are TGTGCCAGCGGCCCCCCAGGGTTTGTTACGCAGTATTTT.

This clone appeared a single time. The rearrangement links TRBV6-1 to TRBJ1-4, with D possibly matching TRBD1 (6 bases). Germline CDR1 MNHNS, CDR2 SASEGT. The V and J ends lost 6 bases and 8 bases respectively, with 19 bases between them. This CDR3 region has 15 residues. The CDR3 protein is CASSYRWGREEKLFF. CDR3 bases: TGTGCCAGCAGCTACCGGTGGGGGCGAGAGGAAAAACTGTTTTTT.

A remark on this clone: At one end, the junction sequence differs from germline, possibly due to a read error. The sample carries other DNA sequences with the same CDR3. This rearrangement joins TRBV5-4 to TRBJ1-6; TRBD1 agrees at 8 bases. The CDR3 loop spans 15 amino acids. In germline, CDR1 is SGHNT, CDR2 YYREEE (reference sequence). The chain's CDR3 is CASSLQGARNSPLHF. CDR3 bases: TGTGCCAGCAGCTTGCAGGGGGCGCGCAATTCCCCCCTCCACTTT.